This is a list of T cell receptor beta chains from one sample in a study of blood T cell repertoires in COVID-19. TCRdb's table, derived via immunoSEQ multiplex PCR, lists solely in-frame clones and lacks some. The sample carries around 120,000 clones, about 88% recorded once. The sample was peripheral blood. The source is a middle-aged man with active COVID-19. Both conserved end residues are part of each CDR3. The D gene is left open where the match is weak. Clone size appears in some rows only: once, few, many, or a class for an expanded clone.

J gene | V gene | CDR3 length | clone size | D gene | CDR3 DNA | CDR3 protein
TRBJ1-2 | TRBV5-6 | 13 | NA | NA | TGTGCCAGCAGCTTGGCCGGGGATGGTGGCTACACCTTC | CASSLAGDGGYTF
TRBJ2-2 | TRBV30 | 13 | once | TRBD1 | TGTGCCTGGAGTATCCAGGGGGCCGGGGAGCTGTTTTTT | CAWSIQGAGELFF
TRBJ2-5 | TRBV11-3 | 15 | NA | TRBD2 | TGTGCCAGCAGCTCCACTAGCGGGGGACGGGAGACCCAGTACTTC | CASSSTSGGRETQYF
TRBJ2-1 | TRBV27 | 16 | NA | TRBD2 | TGTGCCAGCAGTGTATCTAGCGGGGGGCGACCCAATGAGCAGTTCTTC | CASSVSSGGRPNEQFF
TRBJ2-5 | TRBV21-1 | 18 | NA | NA | TGTGCCAGCAGCAAAAGCCTCAGGACAGGTACCGTCCAAGAGACCCAGTACTTC | CASSKSLRTGTVQETQYF
TRBJ2-1 | TRBV5-4 | 18 | NA | TRBD2 | TGTGCCAGCAGGTCCGGGACTAGCGGGGGCCACTCCTACAATGAGCAGTTCTTC | CASRSGTSGGHSYNEQFF
TRBJ2-1 | TRBV5-1 | 15 | NA | NA | TGCGCCAGCAGCTTGAATAGCATGCCCACCAATGAGCAGTTCTTC | CASSLNSMPTNEQFF
TRBJ2-1 | TRBV29-1 | 13 | few | TRBD2 | TGCAGCGTTGCACGGGGGGTATACAATGAGCAGTTCTTC | CSVARGVYNEQFF
TRBJ1-1 | TRBV2 | 14 | once | TRBD1 | TGTGCCACCAGGACAGGGGGTACGCCCACTGAAGCTTTCTTT | CATRTGGTPTEAFF
TRBJ2-2 | TRBV27 | 16 | NA | TRBD2 | TGTGCCAGCAGTTTATCGGCGGGAGTATCAACCGGGGAGCTGTTTTTT | CASSLSAGVSTGELFF
TRBJ1-3 | TRBV6-6 | 15 | NA | NA | TGTGCCAGCAGTTACTCGCGAACAGCCGGAAACACCATATATTTT | CASSYSRTAGNTIYF
TRBJ2-7 | TRBV29-1 | 12 | NA | TRBD2 | TGCAGCGTTGAGGGGACTAGATACGAGCAGTACTTC | CSVEGTRYEQYF
TRBJ2-3 | TRBV5-1 | 14 | NA | NA | TGCGCCAGCAGCTTGGGGGGAGGAACAGATACGCAGTATTTT | CASSLGGGTDTQYF
TRBJ2-1 | TRBV5-1 | 13 | NA | NA | TGCGCCAGCAGCTTCGAGGGGGACAATGAGCAGTTCTTC | CASSFEGDNEQFF
TRBJ1-4 | TRBV3-1/TRBV3-2 | 13 | NA | TRBD1 | TGTGCCAGCAAGGGACAGGGTGAGGGAAAACTGTTTTTT | CASKGQGEGKLFF
TRBJ1-1 | TRBV9 | 14 | NA | NA | TGTGCCAGCAGCGTAGCTAGCACGAACACTGAAGCTTTCTTT | CASSVASTNTEAFF
TRBJ2-3 | TRBV5-8 | 16 | NA | TRBD2 | TGTGCCAGCAGCTTGATAGCGGGGAGTTATTCAGATACGCAGTATTTT | CASSLIAGSYSDTQYF
TRBJ2-1 | TRBV6-6 | 15 | NA | TRBD2 | TGTGCCAGCAGTTCTAGCGGGAGGGCCTCCAATGAGCAGTTCTTC | CASSSSGRASNEQFF
TRBJ1-6 | TRBV5-1 | 15 | few | TRBD1 | TGCGCCAGCAGCTTGGGTTGGCAGGGGGGAACACCCCTCCACTTT | CASSLGWQGGTPLHF
TRBJ2-3 | TRBV5-1 | 15 | NA | TRBD2 | TGCGCCAGCAGCTTGACTAGCGGGGCGCCTGATACGCAGTATTTT | CASSLTSGAPDTQYF
TRBJ2-2 | TRBV2 | 13 | NA | NA | TGTGCCAGCAAAGATACTAGTTCCGGGGAGCTGTTTTTT | CASKDTSSGELFF
TRBJ1-1 | TRBV5-6 | 13 | many | NA | TGTGCCAGCAGCCCGTCAAGAACGGGGGGAGACGATTTT | CASSPSRTGGDDF
TRBJ2-5 | TRBV6-2/TRBV6-3 | 14 | NA | NA | TGTGCCAGCAGTTACGGGGGGGCTCAAGAGACCCAGTACTTC | CASSYGGAQETQYF
TRBJ2-3 | TRBV11-2 | 15 | NA | NA | TGTGCCAGCAGCTTACTAGCGATAAGCACAGATACGCAGTATTTT | CASSLLAISTDTQYF
TRBJ2-5 | TRBV5-1 | 14 | NA | NA | TGCGCCAGCAGCTTGGGCCACCCGGGGGAGACCCAGTACTTC | CASSLGHPGETQYF
TRBJ2-2 | TRBV9 | 15 | NA | NA | TGTGCCAGCAGCGTAGCTCAGGGCCGGAGCGGGGAGCTGTTTTTT | CASSVAQGRSGELFF
TRBJ1-5 | TRBV5-1 | 19 | NA | TRBD1 | TGCGCCAGCAGCCCGGATTCCGGGACAGGGTTTTATAGCAATCAGCCCCAGCATTTT | CASSPDSGTGFYSNQPQHF
TRBJ2-3 | TRBV27 | 16 | NA | NA | TGTGCCAGCAGGCCCGAGGGTTTCCCCAGCACAGATACGCAGTATTTT | CASRPEGFPSTDTQYF
TRBJ2-7 | TRBV11-1 | 13 | NA | NA | TGTGCCAGCAGCTATACAGGGTCCTACGAGCAGTACTTC | CASSYTGSYEQYF
TRBJ1-1 | TRBV6-1 | 14 | NA | NA | TGTGCCAGCAGTGATATCGTCCTGAACACTGAAGCTTTCTTT | CASSDIVLNTEAFF
TRBJ1-2 | TRBV5-1 | 15 | NA | TRBD1 | TGCGCCAGCAGCCTCAATCCACAGGGGTACTATGGCTACACCTTC | CASSLNPQGYYGYTF
TRBJ2-2 | TRBV5-1 | 16 | once | TRBD1 | TGCGCCAGCAGCTCGGACAGGGAAAGGTGGACCGGGGAGCTGTTTTTT | CASSSDRERWTGELFF
TRBJ1-1 | TRBV29-1 | 16 | NA | NA | TGCAGCGTTCAGAGAAGGGGCCGGGGGGTAGACACTGAAGCTTTCTTT | CSVQRRGRGVDTEAFF
TRBJ1-5 | TRBV2 | 18 | NA | NA | TGTGCCAGCAGTGAGCAGGGAGGAGTTGGTCATAGCAATCAGCCCCAGCATTTT | CASSEQGGVGHSNQPQHF
TRBJ2-3 | TRBV7-2 | 18 | NA | TRBD1 | TGTGCCAGCAGCGGCACTAATACAGGGGATTGGAGCACAGATACGCAGTATTTT | CASSGTNTGDWSTDTQYF
TRBJ1-5 | TRBV7-2 | 15 | NA | NA | TGTGCCAGCAGCTTTGGAGGGACTAGCAATCAGCCCCAGCATTTT | CASSFGGTSNQPQHF
TRBJ1-4 | TRBV5-6 | 14 | once | NA | TGTGCCAGCAGCTTGACAGGGCGGTACGAAAAACTGTTTTTT | CASSLTGRYEKLFF